This T cell receptor beta chain is from a study of regulatory T cells in long-lasting Graves disease. Study-level findings and limits: Persistent disease preferred TRBV28, TRBJ1-2 and TRBJ2-5.

Regarding time point: newly diagnosed GD, antithyroid drugs for less than 3 months. PBMC RNA was the source of the TCR library. Comment on this clonotype: The antigen is not known.

The CDR3 contains 14 residues. Trimming cost V 11 bases and J 1 base, with 14 bases left between them. Germline V gene lookup returns CDR1 KGHDR and CDR2 SFDVKD. iRepertoire HTBI primers and Arm-PCR of CDR3 regions built TCR beta libraries. Study processing details: Identification across samples found 62 TRBV and roughly 14 TRBJ segments. One entry per CDR3 protein, called by TCRdb with MiXCR from the multiplex PCR reads. The V and J calls shown here were made by TCRdb, not taken from the authors' results. The sample lists roughly 500,000 distinct CDR3 sequences; less than 15% were seen once. In addition, the sample was reused for a study of T cells in Graves' hyperthyroidism and ophthalmopathy.

The source material was peripheral blood mononuclear cells (PBMCs), sampled at new diagnosis, from a patient treated with antithyroid drugs. This receptor was identified in a man in his thirties or forties with Graves disease. The J gene is TRBJ2-1, the V gene TRBV24-1; D not certain. The CDR3 DNA is TGTGCCAGGCGAAGGTGGGATTCCTACAATGAGCAGTTCTTC. Its protein product is CARRRWDSYNEQFF.